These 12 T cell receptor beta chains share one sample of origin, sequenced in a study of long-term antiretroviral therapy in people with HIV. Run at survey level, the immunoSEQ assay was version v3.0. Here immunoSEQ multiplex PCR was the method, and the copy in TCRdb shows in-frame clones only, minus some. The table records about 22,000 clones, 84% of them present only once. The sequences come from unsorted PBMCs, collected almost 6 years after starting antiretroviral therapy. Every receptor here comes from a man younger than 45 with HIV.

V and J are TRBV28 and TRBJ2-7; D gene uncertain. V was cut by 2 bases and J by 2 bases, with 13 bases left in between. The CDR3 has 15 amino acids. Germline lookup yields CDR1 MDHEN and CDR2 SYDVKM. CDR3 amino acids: CASSLSSQITYEQYF. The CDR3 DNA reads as TGTGCCAGCAGTTTAAGTTCCCAGATTACCTACGAGCAGTACTTC.

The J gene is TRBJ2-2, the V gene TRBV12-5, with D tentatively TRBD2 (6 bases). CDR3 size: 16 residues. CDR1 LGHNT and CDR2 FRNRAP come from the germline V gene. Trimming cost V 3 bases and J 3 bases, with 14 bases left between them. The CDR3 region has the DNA TGTGCTAGTGGTTTCGCGGGAAAATGGGACACCGGGGAGCTGTTTTTT. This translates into CASGFAGKWDTGELFF.

CDR3 loop: CASSVAPANTEAFF. The CDR3 coding sequence is TGTGCCAGCAGCGTAGCTCCGGCGAACACTGAAGCTTTCTTT. The chain couples TRBV9 to TRBJ1-1; unclear D gene. Germline assignment: CDR1 SGDLS and CDR2 YYNGEE. Trimming took 0 bases from V and 1 from J, leaving 7 bases between them. This CDR3 has 14 residues.

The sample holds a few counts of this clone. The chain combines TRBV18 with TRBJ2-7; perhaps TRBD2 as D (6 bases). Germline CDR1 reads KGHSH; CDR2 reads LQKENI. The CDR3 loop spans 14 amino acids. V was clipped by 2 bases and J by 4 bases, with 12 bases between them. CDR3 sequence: CASSPELGTYEQYF. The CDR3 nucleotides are TGTGCCAGCTCACCAGAACTAGGGACTTACGAGCAGTACTTC.

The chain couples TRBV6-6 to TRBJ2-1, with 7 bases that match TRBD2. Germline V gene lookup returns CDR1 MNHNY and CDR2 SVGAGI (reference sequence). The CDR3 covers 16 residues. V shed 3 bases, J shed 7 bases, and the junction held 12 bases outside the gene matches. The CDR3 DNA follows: TGTGCCAGCAGTTATAGGCGGGAGTACGGAAATAATGAGCAGTTCTTC. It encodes CASSYRREYGNNEQFF.

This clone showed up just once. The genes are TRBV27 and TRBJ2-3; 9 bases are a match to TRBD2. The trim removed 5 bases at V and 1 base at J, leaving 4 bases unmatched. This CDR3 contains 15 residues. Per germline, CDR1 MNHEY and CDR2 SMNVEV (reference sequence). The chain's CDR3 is CASSTLAGGTDTQYF. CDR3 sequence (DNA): TGTGCCAGCAGTACCTTAGCGGGGGGCACAGATACGCAGTATTTT.

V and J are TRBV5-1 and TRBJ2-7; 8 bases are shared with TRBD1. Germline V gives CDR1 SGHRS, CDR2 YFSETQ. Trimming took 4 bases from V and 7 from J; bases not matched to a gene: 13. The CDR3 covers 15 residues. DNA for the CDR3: TGCGCCAGCAGCCCCACAGGGGGAAACCTTAGGGAGCAGTACTTC. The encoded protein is CASSPTGGNLREQYF. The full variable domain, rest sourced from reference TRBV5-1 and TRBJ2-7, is KAGVTQTPRYLIKTRGQQVTLSCSPISGHRSVSWYQQTPGQGLQFLFEYFSETQRNKGNFPGRFSGRQFSNSRSEMNVSTLELGDSALYLCASSPTGGNLREQYFGPGTRLTVT.

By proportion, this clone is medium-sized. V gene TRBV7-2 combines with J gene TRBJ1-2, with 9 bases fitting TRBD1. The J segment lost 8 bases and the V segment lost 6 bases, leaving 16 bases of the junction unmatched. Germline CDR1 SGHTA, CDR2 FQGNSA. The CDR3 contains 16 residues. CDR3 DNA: TGTGCCAGCAGATCAGAAGCGGCACAGGGGGCATCGGGCTACACCTTC. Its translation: CASRSEAAQGASGYTF.

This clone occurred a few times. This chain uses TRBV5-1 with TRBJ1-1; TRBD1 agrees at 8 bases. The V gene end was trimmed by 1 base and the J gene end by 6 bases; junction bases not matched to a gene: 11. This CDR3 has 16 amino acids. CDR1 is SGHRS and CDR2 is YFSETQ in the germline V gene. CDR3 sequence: CASSLSVTQGAPEAFF. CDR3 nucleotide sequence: TGCGCCAGCAGCTTGAGCGTGACGCAGGGGGCCCCTGAAGCTTTCTTT.

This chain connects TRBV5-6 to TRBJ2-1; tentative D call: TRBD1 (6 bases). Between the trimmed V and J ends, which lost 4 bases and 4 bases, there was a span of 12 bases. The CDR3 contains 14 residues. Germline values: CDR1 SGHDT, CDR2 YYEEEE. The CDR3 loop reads CASSRWDTYNEQFF. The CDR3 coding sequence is TGTGCCAGCAGCCGCTGGGACACTTACAATGAGCAGTTCTTC.

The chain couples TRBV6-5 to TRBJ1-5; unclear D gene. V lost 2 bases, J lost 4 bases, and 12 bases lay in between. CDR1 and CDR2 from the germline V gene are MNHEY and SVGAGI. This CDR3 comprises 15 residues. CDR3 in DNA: TGTGCCAGCAGTTACCTGGCCAGACCGAATCAGCCCCAGCATTTT. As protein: CASSYLARPNQPQHF.

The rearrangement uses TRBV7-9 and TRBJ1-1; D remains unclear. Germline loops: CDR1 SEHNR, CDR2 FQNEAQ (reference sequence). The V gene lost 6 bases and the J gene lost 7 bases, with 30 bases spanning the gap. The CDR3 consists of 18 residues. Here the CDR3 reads CASRETTTRKIIGGEAFF. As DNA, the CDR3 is TGTGCCAGCAGGGAGACGACAACGAGGAAAATTATAGGTGGTGAAGCTTTCTTT.